Listed here are 17 T cell receptor beta chains from one sample, sequenced in a study of T cell responses to AZD1222 COVID-19 vaccine. The table came from immunoSEQ multiplex PCR; TCRdb's copy has only in-frame clones and leaves some out. The data contain 90,000 to 150,000 clones, around 86% of them singletons. The source material was peripheral blood, sampled 28 days after the second AZD1222 dose. These receptors all stem from an adult who received the AZD1222 COVID-19 vaccine.

The chain has TRBV4-2 and TRBJ1-2; D is unresolved. CDR1 is LGHNA and CDR2 is YNFKEQ in the germline V gene. The V end was cut by 0 bases, the J end by 7 bases, with 15 bases between. This CDR3 region has 15 residues. CDR3 protein: CASSQDLEGSGGYTF. The DNA of the CDR3 is TGTGCCAGCAGCCAAGATCTTGAGGGATCGGGTGGCTACACCTTC.

This clone was seen a few times. The chain uses TRBV7-2 and TRBJ1-2; D call uncertain. Germline lookup yields CDR1 SGHTA and CDR2 FQGNSA. The CDR3 spans 12 residues. V lost 1 base and J 6 bases, leaving 6 bases between the germline ends. The CDR3 is CASSLEFHGYTF. CDR3 nucleotides: TGTGCCAGCAGCTTAGAGTTTCATGGCTACACCTTC.

This chain connects TRBV10-3 to TRBJ1-6; D possibly corresponds to TRBD1 (5 bases). This CDR3 is built from 14 residues. In germline, CDR1 is ENHRY, CDR2 SYGVKD. With 4 bases removed from V and 7 bases from J, the gap between germline ends came to 11 bases. CDR3 protein: CAISVRGQNSPLHF. The CDR3 DNA reads as TGTGCCATCAGTGTAAGGGGCCAAAATTCACCCCTCCACTTT.

The J gene is TRBJ1-2, the V gene TRBV18; D is possibly TRBD1 (6 bases). The germline CDR1 and CDR2 sequences are KGHSH and LQKENI. The CDR3 length is 16 residues. With 5 bases removed from V and 2 bases from J, the gap between germline ends came to 18 bases. CDR3 DNA sequence: TGTGCCAGCTCAGCGGGGGCAACGGGGCCGAACTATGGCTACACCTTC. Protein: CASSAGATGPNYGYTF.

Only one count was recorded for this clone. The rearrangement uses TRBV5-1 and TRBJ1-5, with 7 bases matching TRBD1. The CDR3 is 15 residues long. CDR1 and CDR2 from the germline V gene are SGHRS and YFSETQ. With 2 bases clipped from V and 0 bases from J, the junction kept 2 bases outside the gene matches. The CDR3 spells CASSFTGASNQPQHF. In nucleotides, the CDR3 is TGCGCCAGCAGCTTCACAGGGGCTAGCAATCAGCCCCAGCATTTT.

This sequence joins TRBV23-1 and TRBJ1-5, with D perhaps TRBD1 (5 bases). TRBV23-1 is placed among ORFs of uncertain function. This CDR3 has 14 residues. V was clipped by 5 bases and J by 4 bases, with 12 bases between them. The DNA for the CDR3 is TGCGCCAGCAGTTTCGGGACGGGAAATCAGCCCCAGCATTTT. This sequence encodes CASSFGTGNQPQHF.

The V call is TRBV9, the J call TRBJ1-1; 7 bases are a match to TRBD1. V dropped 4 bases and J dropped 4; count of bases not matched to a gene: 7. Germline loops: CDR1 SGDLS, CDR2 YYNGEE. CDR3 size: 14 residues. The CDR3 sequence: CASSPTGVGTEAFF. The DNA for the CDR3 is TGTGCCAGCAGCCCAACAGGGGTGGGCACTGAAGCTTTCTTT.

V gene TRBV7-9 combines with J gene TRBJ2-3; D is uncertain. V was clipped by 5 bases and J by 6 bases, with 21 bases between them. This CDR3 comprises 16 residues. Germline V CDR1 and CDR2: SEHNR, FQNEAQ (reference sequence). The CDR3 coding sequence is TGTGCCAGCAGCCCAAGGGCCAAGCCGACGGGCGATACGCAGTATTTT. It codes for CASSPRAKPTGDTQYF. The variable domain in full, completed from reference TRBV7-9 and TRBJ2-3, reads DTGVSQNPRHKITKRGQNVTFRCDPISEHNRLYWYRQTLGQGPEFLTYFQNEAQLEKSRLLSDRFSAERPKGSFSTLEIQRTEQGDSAMYLCASSPRAKPTGDTQYFGPGTRLTVL.

The V gene is TRBV5-1, the J gene TRBJ2-2, with 7 bases aligning to TRBD1. This CDR3 is 16 amino acids long. CDR1 and CDR2 from the germline V gene are SGHRS and YFSETQ. Unmatched junction bases numbered 13, after V lost 4 bases and J lost 7 bases. CDR3 DNA: TGCGCCAGCAGCAGAGACAGGGTTTCGTTTGGCGGGGAGCTGTTTTTT. Its protein is CASSRDRVSFGGELFF.

The gene calls are TRBV29-1 and TRBJ2-3, with D possibly called TRBD1 or TRBD2 (5 bases each). CDR3 length equals 13 residues. Germline loops: CDR1 SQVTM, CDR2 ANQGSEA. The V gene lost 4 bases and the J gene lost 2 bases, with 10 bases spanning the gap. The chain's CDR3 is CSVAGSNTDTQYF. CDR3 nucleotide sequence: TGCAGCGTTGCAGGGAGCAACACAGATACGCAGTATTTT.

This clone was picked up one time. The CDR3 DNA reads as TGCGCCAGCAGCCTTCGGCGCCCCGAGGGCAATGAGCAGTTCTTC. It yields the protein CASSLRRPEGNEQFF. The chain combines TRBV5-1 with TRBJ2-1; possible D gene TRBD2, 5 bases. Per germline, CDR1 SGHRS and CDR2 YFSETQ. The CDR3 has 15 residues. Trimming took 4 bases from V and 6 from J, leaving 17 bases between them.

This sequence joins TRBV9 and TRBJ2-3; TRBD2 matches at 7 bases. With V trimmed by 0 bases and J by 0 bases, 4 bases remained unmatched. The CDR3 totals 16 residues. CDR1 and CDR2 from the germline V gene are SGDLS and YYNGEE. The CDR3 reads CASSVGGLGSTDTQYF. The CDR3 coding sequence is TGTGCCAGCAGCGTAGGTGGACTAGGGAGCACAGATACGCAGTATTTT.

V gene TRBV13 combines with J gene TRBJ2-7; the match to TRBD1 covers 8 bases. There are 14 residues in the CDR3. J gave up 4 bases and V 5 bases, and 7 bases lay outside the gene matches. Germline assignment: CDR1 PRHDT and CDR2 FYEKMQ (reference sequence). CDR3: CASSPQGARYEQYF. In DNA, the CDR3 is TGTGCCAGCAGCCCGCAGGGGGCGCGGTACGAGCAGTACTTC.

This sequence joins TRBV5-5 and TRBJ2-6, with a tentative D call TRBD2 (5 bases). Germline CDR1 SGHKS, CDR2 YYEKEE (reference sequence). The germline V and J ends were trimmed by 1 base and 0 bases, with 11 bases remaining between them. The CDR3 length is 17 residues. CDR3 sequence reads: CASSLSPGSSGANVLTF. CDR3 nucleotide sequence: TGTGCCAGCAGCTTGAGTCCGGGGAGCTCTGGGGCCAACGTCCTGACTTTC.

V gene TRBV19 combines with J gene TRBJ2-2; TRBD2 might be the D (6 bases). V was trimmed by 5 bases and J by 5 bases, leaving 9 bases between them. The length of the CDR3 is 13 residues. Germline assignment: CDR1 LNHDA and CDR2 SQIVND (reference sequence). CDR3 sequence (DNA): TGTGCCAGTAGTCCGGGACTTACCGGGGAGCTGTTTTTT. As protein: CASSPGLTGELFF.

The chain links TRBV30 to TRBJ1-4, with 7 bases lining up with TRBD1. V gave up 8 bases and J gave up 8 bases; unmatched junction bases: 5. The CDR3 loop spans 11 amino acids. CDR1 is GTSNPN and CDR2 is SVGIG in the germline V gene (reference sequence). This CDR3 is CAEGAEEKLFF. The CDR3 DNA reads TGTGCCGAGGGGGCTGAAGAAAAACTGTTTTTT.

The rearrangement links TRBV7-8 to TRBJ2-1; no firm D call. This CDR3 is 13 amino acids long. Germline assignment: CDR1 SGHVS and CDR2 FQNEAQ. V was shortened by 1 base and J by 3 bases, with 4 bases between the two germline ends. The CDR3 sequence is CASSLVLYNEQFF. CDR3 bases: TGTGCCAGCAGCTTAGTTCTCTACAATGAGCAGTTCTTC.